This is a list of T cell receptor beta chains from one sample in a study of technical replicates of blood from a handful of donors. This table comes from immunoSEQ multiplex PCR, and its TCRdb copy is limited to in-frame clones, with some not included. This table has around 84,000 clones, approximately 97% appearing once. The sample consisted of T cells isolated from PBMCs. These receptors originate from a human donor in good health. CDR3s leave out the opening cysteine and the closing phenylalanine or tryptophan. Each record gives: J gene, D gene, V gene, CDR3 protein. The D gene is left open where the match is weak.

j_call: TRBJ1-2; d_call: NA; v_call: TRBV11-2; cdr3_aa: ASSPRTPSANYGYT
j_call: TRBJ2-7; d_call: TRBD1; v_call: TRBV6-5; cdr3_aa: ASSVQSGTGKQY
j_call: TRBJ2-7; d_call: TRBD1; v_call: TRBV6-1; cdr3_aa: ASRDRFSYEQH
j_call: TRBJ1-5; d_call: NA; v_call: TRBV7-2; cdr3_aa: ASSSIPYSNQPQH
j_call: TRBJ2-5; d_call: NA; v_call: TRBV9; cdr3_aa: ASSVGLAVETQY
j_call: TRBJ2-5; d_call: NA; v_call: TRBV11-3; cdr3_aa: ASSPRTEETQY
j_call: TRBJ2-7; d_call: NA; v_call: TRBV29-1; cdr3_aa: SVDSGSYEQY
j_call: TRBJ2-1; d_call: NA; v_call: TRBV2; cdr3_aa: ASSEQGTTYNEQF
j_call: TRBJ2-1; d_call: TRBD2; v_call: TRBV25-1; cdr3_aa: ASSEPPRLADNEQF
j_call: TRBJ1-1; d_call: TRBD1; v_call: TRBV4-1; cdr3_aa: ASSQAPGTGWTEAF